The sequence of this T cell receptor beta chain was determined in a study of blood T cell repertoires in COVID-19. For the study at large: PBMCs, B-cell-depleted T cells, or T cells were the source of the cDNA or gDNA that made up the material.

In the authors' workflow: For nucleated cells, counts were estimated from reference gene primer amplification. Profiling relied on immunoSEQ multiplex PCR, and the TCRdb table lists in-frame clones only, not all of them. V, J and clone size reflect that table, while D and trimming were determined from the DNA. The sample has 250,000 or so clones, 65% to 85% seen once. Germline-derived CDR1 and CDR2 are MNHNY and SVGAGI (reference sequence). The CDR3 extends over 13 amino acids. V dropped 6 bases and J dropped 7 bases, with 15 bases sitting between them. The material sequenced was peripheral blood. This chain uses TRBV6-6 with TRBJ1-1; no reliable D call. The sequence was collected from a human donor in a cohort sampled during active COVID-19. The CDR3 loop is CASRRGLSLEAFF. The DNA of the CDR3 is TGTGCCAGCAGACGCGGCCTAAGCCTTGAAGCTTTCTTT.